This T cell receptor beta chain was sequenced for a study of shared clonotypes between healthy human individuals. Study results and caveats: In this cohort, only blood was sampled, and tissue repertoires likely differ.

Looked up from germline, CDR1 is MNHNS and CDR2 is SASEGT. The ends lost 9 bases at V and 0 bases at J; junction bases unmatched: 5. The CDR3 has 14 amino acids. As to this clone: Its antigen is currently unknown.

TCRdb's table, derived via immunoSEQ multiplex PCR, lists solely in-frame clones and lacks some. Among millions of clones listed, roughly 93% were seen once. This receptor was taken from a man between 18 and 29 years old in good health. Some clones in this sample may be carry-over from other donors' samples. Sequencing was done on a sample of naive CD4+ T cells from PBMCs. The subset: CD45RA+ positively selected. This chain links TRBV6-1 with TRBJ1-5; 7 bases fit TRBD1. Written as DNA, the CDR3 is TGTGCCAGTGAACAGGGGAGTAGCAATCAGCCCCAGCATTTT. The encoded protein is CASEQGSSNQPQHF.